This TCR beta chain was recovered during a study of glioma-infiltrating T cells after dendritic cell vaccination. Study-level information: Patients had newly diagnosed or recurrent glioblastoma and received dendritic cell vaccines.

Primers: 60 V beta forward and 13 J beta reverse. This table comes from immunoSEQ multiplex PCR, and its TCRdb copy is limited to in-frame clones, with some not included. The profile shows about 65,000 clones, 86% of them singletons. Study-wide results and limits: The cohort had few patients with full blood and tumor sets. Longer survival after dendritic cell vaccination followed higher pretreatment TIL content.

On this clone: Its antigen is unknown.

As to time point: after dendritic cell vaccination, including at tumor progression/relapse. The CDR3 is 13 residues long. The ends were cut back, 6 bases at V and 5 bases at J, with 13 bases in the middle. Per germline, CDR1 LNHDA and CDR2 SQIVND (reference sequence). Specimen: blood, collected after dendritic cell vaccination. The chain links TRBV19 to TRBJ2-5; TRBD1 might be the D (5 bases). The source of this sequence is a human donor with glioblastoma. DNA of the CDR3: TGTGCCAGTAGGGACACAGGAGTCGAGACCCAGTACTTC. It is translated as CASRDTGVETQYF.